This TCR beta chain was profiled in a study of blood T cell repertoires in COVID-19. Whole-study context: COVID-19 samples collected from the United States, Italy and Spain covered acute and convalescent phases.

This table comes from immunoSEQ multiplex PCR, and its TCRdb copy is limited to in-frame clones, with some not included. Of some 260,000 clones in the sample, roughly 80% were seen once. The TCR sequence derives from a man aged 30 to 45 with acute COVID-19. Material for sequencing was PBMCs or T cells enriched from blood (not recorded which).

CDR3 bases: TGCGCCAGCAGCGCACAGGGGGATGGAGAGACCCAGTACTTC. Its translation is CASSAQGDGETQYF. This rearrangement joins TRBV10-1 to TRBJ2-5; 8 bases map to TRBD1. This CDR3 has 14 residues. After removal of 6 bases from V and 4 bases from J, the junction contained 7 bases not matched to a gene. Germline V gene lookup returns CDR1 WNHNN and CDR2 SYGVQD (reference sequence).